Presented here are 21 T cell receptor beta chains from one specimen sequenced in a study of T-cell memory formation after mild COVID-19. TCRdb called the 5' RACE reads again in MiXCR, with one record for every CDR3 protein. The data contain about 350,000 distinct CDR3 sequences, roughly 15% of them singletons. The sequencing sample was made of PBMCs or a T cell subset sorted from them (not recorded which). These receptors were collected from a man between 18 and 35 years old who had mild COVID-19 (a few samples of this study predate the infection). Cell type and time point are not known.

This clonotype was detected many times. The chain joins TRBV7-2 to TRBJ2-1, with TRBD1 identical over 8 bases. This CDR3 has 14 residues. Germline lookup yields CDR1 SGHTA and CDR2 FQGNSA. The V gene end was trimmed by 5 bases and the J gene end by 2 bases; junction bases not matched to a gene: 2. CDR3 nucleotide sequence: TGTGCCAGCAGCGGGGACAGGACCTACAATGAGCAGTTCTTC. It specifies CASSGDRTYNEQFF.

The chain couples TRBV2 to TRBJ2-7; no reliable D call. The CDR3 is made up of 16 amino acids. Germline CDR1 SNHLY, CDR2 FYNNEI. The germline V and J ends were trimmed by 3 bases and 0 bases, with 15 bases remaining between them. DNA for the CDR3: TGTGCCAGCAGTGACAGGCCTACCCCGAGCTCCTACGAGCAGTACGTC. Amino acids: CASSDRPTPSSYEQYV.

This clonotype was found a few times. This chain joins TRBV6-2 or TRBV6-3 and TRBJ2-7; no definite D call. Per the germline V gene, CDR1 is MNHEY and CDR2 is SVGEGT. The ends were cut back, 6 bases at V and 5 bases at J, with 8 bases in the middle. CDR3 length: 11 amino acids. The CDR3, as DNA: TGTGCCAGCAGCAGTTTCAACGAGCAGTACGTC. Its protein product is CASSSFNEQYV.

This clonotype was seen repeatedly, ten times or more. The chain carries TRBV20-1 and TRBJ1-3, with a tentative D call TRBD1 (5 bases). CDR3 size: 13 residues. V gave up 3 bases and J gave up 7 bases, with 13 bases separating them. Germline lookup yields CDR1 DFQATT and CDR2 SNEGSKA (reference sequence). The CDR3 DNA sequence: TGCAGTGCTAGGACAGACTATAGGAACACCATATATTTT. Translation: CSARTDYRNTIYF.

The chain is built from TRBV7-9 and TRBJ2-1, with 8 bases aligning to TRBD2. V was clipped by 2 bases and J by 5 bases; unmatched bases: 11. This CDR3 is 17 amino acids long. Germline lookup yields CDR1 SEHNR and CDR2 FQNEAQ (reference sequence). This CDR3 reads CASSLSLAGGVDNEQFF. The CDR3 nucleotides are TGTGCCAGCAGCTTATCGTTGGCGGGGGGAGTCGACAATGAGCAGTTCTTC.

V gene TRBV7-2 combines with J gene TRBJ1-1; D not certain. This CDR3 is 11 amino acids long. Germline assignment: CDR1 SGHTA and CDR2 FQGNSA. The V and J ends lost 7 bases and 8 bases respectively, with 11 bases between them. CDR3 sequence: CASTPGREAFF. CDR3 coding DNA: TGTGCCAGCACCCCCGGCAGAGAAGCTTTCTTT.

This clonotype has ten or more counts. J is TRBJ2-1 and V is TRBV5-1, with 10 bases aligning to TRBD2. This CDR3 region has 17 residues. Trimming took 0 bases from V and 6 from J; bases not matched to a gene: 9. Germline V gene lookup returns CDR1 SGHRS and CDR2 YFSETQ. The CDR3 DNA is TGCGCCAGCAGCTTGGTCGGTGGGCTAGCGGGGGCCAATGAGCAGTTCTTC. It yields the protein CASSLVGGLAGANEQFF.

The chain uses TRBV7-2 and TRBJ2-5; D perhaps matches TRBD1 (6 bases). This CDR3 is 14 amino acids long. Germline V gene lookup returns CDR1 SGHTA and CDR2 FQGNSA. Trimming shortened V by 7 bases and J by 0 bases, and 12 bases separated the two germline ends. The CDR3 spells CASTQRGYQETQYF. The CDR3 DNA follows: TGTGCCAGCACCCAAAGGGGGTACCAAGAGACCCAGTACTTC.

The gene calls are TRBV20-1 and TRBJ1-1; 7 bases agree with TRBD1. CDR3 size: 14 residues. The ends lost 6 bases at V and 1 base at J; junction bases unmatched: 8. Germline CDR1 reads DFQATT; CDR2 reads SNEGSKA (reference sequence). CDR3 nucleotide sequence: TGCAGTGCGCGAAACAGGGGCCCGAACACTGAAGCTTTCTTT. This encodes CSARNRGPNTEAFF.

A few counts support this clonotype. The V gene is TRBV6-2 or TRBV6-3, the J gene TRBJ2-3; 9 nucleotides agree with TRBD2. V gave up 5 bases and J gave up 0 bases; unmatched junction bases: 9. Germline CDR1 and CDR2: MNHEY and SVGEGT. The CDR3 has 17 residues. CDR3 nucleotides: TGTGCCAGCAGTCCGGGACTAGCTTCCCCTAGCACAGATACGCAGTATTTT. Translation: CASSPGLASPSTDTQYF.

This clonotype was seen more than once but under ten times. CDR3 region: CASSDPGSYNEQFF. Here the CDR3 DNA reads TGTGCCAGCAGTGACCCCGGCTCATACAATGAGCAGTTCTTC. The genes are TRBV6-1 and TRBJ2-1, with D unclear. Germline values: CDR1 MNHNS, CDR2 SASEGT. V was shortened by 3 bases and J by 4 bases, with 10 bases between the two germline ends. This CDR3 is built from 14 residues.

The chain has TRBV7-2 and TRBJ1-5, with D possibly matching TRBD1 (5 bases). Germline CDR1 is SGHTA and CDR2 is FQGNSA. Trimming pared 4 bases from V and 3 bases from J, leaving 10 bases between. The CDR3 is 14 residues long. CDR3 DNA sequence: TGTGCCAGCAGCTCGGGACGCACCAATCAGCCCCAGCATTTT. Protein product: CASSSGRTNQPQHF.

The J gene is TRBJ1-1, the V gene TRBV12-3 or TRBV12-4; D possibly corresponds to TRBD1 (5 bases). Trimming cost V 6 bases and J 5 bases, with 19 bases left between them. The CDR3 totals 15 residues. Written as DNA, the CDR3 is TGTGCCAGCAGGAGCCAACCAGGGTTGCAAACTGAAGCTTTCTTT. Translating it yields CASRSQPGLQTEAFF.

This chain links TRBV7-8 with TRBJ1-2, with D perhaps matching TRBD1 (6 bases). This CDR3 comprises 14 residues. The germline V gene has CDR1 SGHVS and CDR2 FQNEAQ. V lost 6 bases to trimming and J lost 4 bases, with 15 bases between them. Here the CDR3 DNA reads TGTGCCAGCAGTGGGGGCCGGTGGGGCTATGGCTACACCTTC. The encoded protein is CASSGGRWGYGYTF.

The V call is TRBV5-1, the J call TRBJ1-1; the D is unclear. Germline values: CDR1 SGHRS, CDR2 YFSETQ. V lost 7 bases and J lost 10, with 26 bases in between. CDR3 length equals 15 residues. CDR3 protein: CASAPVHPAGQVAFF. The DNA for the CDR3 is TGCGCCAGCGCGCCCGTTCATCCTGCCGGGCAGGTAGCTTTCTTT.

This clonotype was observed a handful of times. The rearrangement uses TRBV11-2 and TRBJ1-2; D call uncertain. V gave up 1 base and J gave up 0 bases, with 6 bases separating them. CDR1 SGHAT and CDR2 FQNNGV come from the germline V gene. The CDR3 length is 14 residues. DNA for the CDR3: TGTGCCAGCAGCTTAGGAAGAGCTAACTATGGCTACACCTTC. This sequence encodes CASSLGRANYGYTF.

This clonotype was counted a few times. This chain links TRBV7-9 with TRBJ2-3; a weak D match, TRBD2 (5 bases). Trimming took off 0 bases at V and 5 bases at J, with 12 bases between the two ends. Germline V lookup: CDR1 SEHNR, CDR2 FQNEAQ (reference sequence). The CDR3 length is 15 residues. Here the CDR3 reads CASSLARRSGDTQYF. The DNA for the CDR3 is TGTGCCAGCAGCTTAGCAAGGAGGTCAGGAGATACGCAGTATTTT.

This clonotype was counted many times. The gene calls are TRBV7-9 and TRBJ1-1; D ambiguous. The CDR3 covers 14 residues. Trimming removed 1 base at V and 1 base at J, with 7 bases between. Germline V lookup: CDR1 SEHNR, CDR2 FQNEAQ (reference sequence). In nucleotides, the CDR3 is TGTGCCAGCAGCTTAGAGTGGCAGAACACTGAAGCTTTCTTT. Its protein is CASSLEWQNTEAFF.

This clonotype was recorded at least ten times. The CDR3 nucleotides read TGTGCCAGCAGCTTAGGCGGCAGGGTAGAGGTCGAGCAGTACTTC. Protein: CASSLGGRVEVEQYF. V usage is TRBV7-9 and J usage is TRBJ2-7; a possible D gene is TRBD1 (5 bases). Germline V gene lookup returns CDR1 SEHNR and CDR2 FQNEAQ (reference sequence). CDR3 length: 15 amino acids. The germline V and J ends were trimmed by 1 base and 6 bases, with 16 bases remaining between them.

This clonotype was detected only a few times. The gene calls are TRBV9 and TRBJ1-4; D gene unclear. This CDR3 spans 14 amino acids. The germline CDR1 and CDR2 sequences are SGDLS and YYNGEE. The V end was cut by 1 base, the J end by 7 bases, with 11 bases between. The CDR3 nucleotides read TGTGCCAGCAGCGTAACCAACGGAGGTGAAAAACTGTTTTTT. Protein: CASSVTNGGEKLFF.

The chain recombines TRBV6-5 with TRBJ1-2; D is undetermined. The germline V and J ends were trimmed by 2 bases and 4 bases, with 17 bases remaining between them. There are 16 residues in the CDR3. The germline V gene encodes CDR1 MNHEY and CDR2 SVGAGI. The CDR3 nucleotides read TGTGCCAGCAGTTACGCGTCCGGGGAGGGAGGCTATGGCTACACCTTC. Its protein is CASSYASGEGGYGYTF.